One sample yielded the 14 T cell receptor beta chains listed below, sequenced in a study of T-cell memory formation after mild COVID-19. Via MiXCR, TCRdb re-called the 5' RACE reads, giving one row per CDR3 protein. This sample has approximately 260,000 distinct CDR3 sequences, with under 20% found just once. The specimen sequenced was PBMCs or a T cell subset sorted from them (not recorded which). The receptor set was obtained from a man aged 18 to 35 who had mild COVID-19 (a few samples of this study predate the infection). Cell type and time point are not known.

V gene TRBV20-1 combines with J gene TRBJ2-3; 8 nucleotides line up with TRBD2. V dropped 4 bases and J dropped 0; count of bases not matched to a gene: 3. The CDR3 runs 14 residues. Looked up from germline, CDR1 is DFQATT and CDR2 is SNEGSKA (reference sequence). CDR3 DNA: TGCAGTGCTACTAGCGGGCCTAGCACAGATACGCAGTATTTT. This sequence encodes CSATSGPSTDTQYF.

This clonotype was seen ten or more times. V is TRBV12-3 or TRBV12-4 and J is TRBJ2-5, with D tentatively TRBD1 (6 bases). V was cut by 8 bases and J by 1 base, with 8 bases left in between. The CDR3 is 12 amino acids. The CDR3 loop is CASGQLQETQYF. DNA for the CDR3: TGTGCCAGCGGACAGCTCCAAGAGACCCAGTACTTC.

V is TRBV4-2 and J is TRBJ2-1; D tentatively fits TRBD1 or TRBD2 (5 bases each). The germline V gene has CDR1 LGHNA and CDR2 YNFKEQ. V lost 4 bases and J 12 bases, leaving 13 bases between the germline ends. CDR3 length: 12 amino acids. CDR3 amino acids: CASSPRGRAQFF. Here the CDR3 DNA reads TGTGCCAGCAGCCCGAGGGGAAGGGCGCAGTTCTTC.

The chain carries TRBV7-2 and TRBJ1-2, with TRBD1 as a possible D gene (6 bases). The CDR3 is made up of 14 amino acids. Germline CDR1 reads SGHTA; CDR2 reads FQGNSA. Trimming cost V 4 bases and J 5 bases, with 14 bases left between them. Here the CDR3 DNA reads TGTGCCAGCAGCTCTGGACAGAGATCTTATGGCTACACCTTC. This translates into CASSSGQRSYGYTF.

This clonotype was counted only a few times. V is TRBV6-1 and J is TRBJ2-6; no firm D call. Germline CDR1 reads MNHNS; CDR2 reads SASEGT. Trimming shortened V by 4 bases and J by 0 bases, and 4 bases separated the two germline ends. The CDR3 spans 14 residues. CDR3 protein: CASSVSSGANVLTF. CDR3 DNA: TGTGCCAGCAGTGTTAGCTCTGGGGCCAACGTCCTGACTTTC.

The chain links TRBV13 to TRBJ2-5, with 11 nucleotides matching TRBD2. In germline, CDR1 is PRHDT, CDR2 FYEKMQ (reference sequence). The V gene end was trimmed by 2 bases and the J gene end by 2 bases; junction bases not matched to a gene: 10. The length of the CDR3 is 18 residues. CDR3 nucleotide sequence: TGTGCCAGCAGCTTATTTTATCCGGGACTAGCGGAGCAAGAGACCCAGTACTTC. Its protein product is CASSLFYPGLAEQETQYF.

This clonotype was counted ten times or more. The chain uses TRBV20-1 and TRBJ2-7; no reliable D call. CDR1 and CDR2 (germline): DFQATT, SNEGSKA (reference sequence). The CDR3 is made up of 12 amino acids. V lost 1 base and J lost 6, with 10 bases in between. In nucleotides, the CDR3 is TGCAGTGCTAGAGGGTATCCGTCCGAGCAGTACGTC. Encoded protein: CSARGYPSEQYV.

This clonotype was found a few times. The chain joins TRBV6-5 to TRBJ2-3; 8 bases map to TRBD2. The germline gives CDR1 MNHEY, CDR2 SVGAGI. CDR3 length equals 17 residues. Germline trimming cut 0 bases from V and 5 bases from J; bases unmatched to any gene: 10. The CDR3 is CASSYSIRGGDRDTQYF. DNA of the CDR3: TGTGCCAGCAGTTACTCGATTCGGGGGGGCGATAGAGATACGCAGTATTTT.

This chain connects TRBV5-6 to TRBJ1-2; a weak D match, TRBD1 (5 bases). The CDR3 loop spans 14 amino acids. The V gene lost 2 bases and the J gene lost 8 bases, with 16 bases spanning the gap. Germline CDR1 reads SGHDT; CDR2 reads YYEEEE. CDR3 loop: CASSFPAGLYGYTF. The CDR3 DNA reads TGTGCCAGCAGCTTTCCTGCAGGGTTGTACGGCTACACCTTC.

The V and J genes are TRBV7-8 and TRBJ2-7; D may be TRBD1 (6 bases). The V gene lost 1 base and the J gene lost 3 bases, with 10 bases spanning the gap. The germline V gene encodes CDR1 SGHVS and CDR2 FQNEAQ. CDR3 size: 14 residues. The DNA for the CDR3 is TGTGCCAGCAGCTTAGAAGGACAGTACTACGAGCAGTACGTC. It translates to CASSLEGQYYEQYV.

CDR3 region: CASSLAIIGAGANVLTF. The DNA of the CDR3 is TGCGCCAGCAGCCTAGCCATTATCGGGGCTGGGGCCAACGTCCTGACTTTC. V is TRBV5-1 and J is TRBJ2-6; a possible D gene is TRBD2 (5 bases). This CDR3 region has 17 residues. Trimming stripped 4 bases from V and 2 bases from J, with 16 bases between. Per the germline V gene, CDR1 is SGHRS and CDR2 is YFSETQ.

This clonotype has a handful of counts. The chain has TRBV4-2 and TRBJ1-5; D not certain. This CDR3 comprises 16 residues. V lost 0 bases, J lost 3 bases, and 12 bases lay in between. Germline V gene data show CDR1 as LGHNA and CDR2 as YNFKEQ. The chain's CDR3 is CASSQDQAGNNQPQHF. CDR3 coding DNA: TGTGCCAGCAGCCAAGATCAGGCGGGAAACAATCAGCCCCAGCATTTT.

V usage is TRBV4-3 and J usage is TRBJ1-5; maybe TRBD1 (5 bases). The V and J ends lost 1 base and 4 bases respectively, with 8 bases between them. The CDR3 runs 14 residues. The germline V gene has CDR1 LGHNA and CDR2 YSLEER. As DNA, the CDR3 is TGCGCCAGCAGCCAAGGGGAGGGGAATCAGCCCCAGCATTTT. This sequence encodes CASSQGEGNQPQHF.

V gene TRBV5-1 combines with J gene TRBJ2-7, with TRBD1 as a possible D gene (7 bases). Germline V gene sequence: CDR1 SGHRS, CDR2 YFSETQ. The CDR3 spans 14 residues. Between the trimmed V and J ends, which lost 0 bases and 6 bases, there was a span of 13 bases. CDR3 nucleotides: TGCGCCAGCAGCTTGGGGCAGGGGGAGGCCGAGCAGTACGTC. As protein: CASSLGQGEAEQYV.